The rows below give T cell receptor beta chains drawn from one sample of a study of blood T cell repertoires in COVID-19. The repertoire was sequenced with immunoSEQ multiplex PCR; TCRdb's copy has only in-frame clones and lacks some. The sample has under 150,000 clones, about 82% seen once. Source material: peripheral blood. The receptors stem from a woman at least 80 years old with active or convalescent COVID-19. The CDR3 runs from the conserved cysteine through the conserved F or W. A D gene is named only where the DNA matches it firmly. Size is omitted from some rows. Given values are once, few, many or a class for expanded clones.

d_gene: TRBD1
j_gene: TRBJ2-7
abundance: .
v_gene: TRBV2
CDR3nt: TGTGCCAGCAGTGGACAGGGACGGGCGAACGAGCAGTACTTC
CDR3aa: CASSGQGRANEQYF

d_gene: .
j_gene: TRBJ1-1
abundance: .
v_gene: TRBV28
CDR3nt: TGTGCCAGCTCCGGGGTGGAAGTTTGGGACACTGAAGCTTTCTTT
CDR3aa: CASSGVEVWDTEAFF

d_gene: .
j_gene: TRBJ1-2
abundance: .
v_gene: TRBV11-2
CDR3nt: TGTGCCAGCAGCACCCAGGGAGGCTATGGCTACACCTTC
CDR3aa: CASSTQGGYGYTF

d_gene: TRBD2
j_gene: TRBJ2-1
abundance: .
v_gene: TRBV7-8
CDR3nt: TGTGCCAGCAGCTTAGCAGTGATTGGGACTAGCGGAAATGAGCAGTTCTTC
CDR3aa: CASSLAVIGTSGNEQFF

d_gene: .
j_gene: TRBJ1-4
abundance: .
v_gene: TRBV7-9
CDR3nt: TGTGCCACCTCAGTCCAGGCAACTAATGAAAAACTGTTTTTT
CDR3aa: CATSVQATNEKLFF

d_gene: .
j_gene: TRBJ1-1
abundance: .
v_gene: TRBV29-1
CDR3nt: TGCAGCGTTGATCAGGGTTTGGGCACTGAAGCTTTCTTT
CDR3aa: CSVDQGLGTEAFF

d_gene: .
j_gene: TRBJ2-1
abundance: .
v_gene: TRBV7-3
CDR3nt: TGTGCCAGCAGCCAAGGGACAAGCTCCTACAATGAGCAGTTCTTC
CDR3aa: CASSQGTSSYNEQFF

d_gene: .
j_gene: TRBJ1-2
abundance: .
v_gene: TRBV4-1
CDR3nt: TGCGCCAGCAGCCAAGATAGAGGGATCGGCTACACCTTC
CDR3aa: CASSQDRGIGYTF

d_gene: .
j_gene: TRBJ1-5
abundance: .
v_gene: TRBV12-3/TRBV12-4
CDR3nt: TGTGCCAGCAGTTTTCGTCCCAATCAGCCCCAGCATTTT
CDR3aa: CASSFRPNQPQHF

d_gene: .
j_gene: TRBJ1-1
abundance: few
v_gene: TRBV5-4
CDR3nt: TGTGCCAGCAGCGCCCAGGGCCTTATGAACACTGAAGCTTTCTTT
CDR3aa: CASSAQGLMNTEAFF

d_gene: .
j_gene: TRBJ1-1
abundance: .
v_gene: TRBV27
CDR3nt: TGTGCCAGCAGTCCGCCTGGCGGGGTCAAGAACACTGAAGCTTTCTTT
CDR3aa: CASSPPGGVKNTEAFF

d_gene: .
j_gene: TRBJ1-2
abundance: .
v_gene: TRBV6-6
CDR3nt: TGTGCCAGCAGTTACGAGGGAATCGGCTACACCTTC
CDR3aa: CASSYEGIGYTF

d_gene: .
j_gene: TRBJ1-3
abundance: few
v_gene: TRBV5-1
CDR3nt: TGCGCCAGCAGCCATGACAGGCAGTCAAGCTCTGGAAACACCATATATTTT
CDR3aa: CASSHDRQSSSGNTIYF

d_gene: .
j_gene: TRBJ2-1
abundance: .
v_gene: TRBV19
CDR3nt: TGTGCCAGTAGTATCTCGCGGGTTGCTTACAATGAGCAGTTCTTC
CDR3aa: CASSISRVAYNEQFF

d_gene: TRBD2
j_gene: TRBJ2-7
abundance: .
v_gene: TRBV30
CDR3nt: TGTGCCTGGACCCCGGGAGGCGGGAGCTCCTACGAGCAGTACTTC
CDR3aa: CAWTPGGGSSYEQYF

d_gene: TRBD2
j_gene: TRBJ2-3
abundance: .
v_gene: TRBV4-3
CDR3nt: TGCGCCAGCAGCCTTGGGACTATTTTCTCAGATACGCAGTATTTT
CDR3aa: CASSLGTIFSDTQYF

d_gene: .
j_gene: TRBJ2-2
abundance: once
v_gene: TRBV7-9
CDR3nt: TGTGCCAGCAGCTTAGCAGGGGGCGGGGAGCTGTTTTTT
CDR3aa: CASSLAGGGELFF

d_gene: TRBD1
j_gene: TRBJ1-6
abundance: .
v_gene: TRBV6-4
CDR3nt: TGTGCCAGCAGCAGGACAGGGGATGCGAATTCACCCCTCCACTTT
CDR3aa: CASSRTGDANSPLHF

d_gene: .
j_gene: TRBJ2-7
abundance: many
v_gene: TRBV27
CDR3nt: TGTACGTCAGCAACGGGTACTTCCTACGAGCAGTACTTC
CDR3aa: CTSATGTSYEQYF

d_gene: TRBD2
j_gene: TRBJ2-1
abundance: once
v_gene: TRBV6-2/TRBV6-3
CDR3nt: TGTGCCAGCAGCCCCCCGGGACTAGCTTACAATGAGCAGTTCTTC
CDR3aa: CASSPPGLAYNEQFF

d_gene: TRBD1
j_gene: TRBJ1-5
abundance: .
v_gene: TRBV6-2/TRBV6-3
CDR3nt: TGTGCCAGCAGCCCCGGGACAGGGTTAATTGTAGGCAATCAGCCCCAGCATTTT
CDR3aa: CASSPGTGLIVGNQPQHF

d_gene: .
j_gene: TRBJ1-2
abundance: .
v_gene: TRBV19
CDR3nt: TGTGCCAGTAGTATAGATGCGACAGGCCTCTATGGCTACACCTTC
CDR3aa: CASSIDATGLYGYTF

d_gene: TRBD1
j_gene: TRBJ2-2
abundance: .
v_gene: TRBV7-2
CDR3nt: TGTGCCAGCAGCTTAACAGGACAGGACACCGGGGAGCTGTTTTTT
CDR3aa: CASSLTGQDTGELFF

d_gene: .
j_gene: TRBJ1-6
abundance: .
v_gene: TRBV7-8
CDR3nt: TGTGCCAGCAGCTTAGGAGGCCCGACACCCCTCCACTTT
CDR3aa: CASSLGGPTPLHF

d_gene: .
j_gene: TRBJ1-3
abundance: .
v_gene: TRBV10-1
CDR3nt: TGCGCCAGCAGTGACTTTTCAGTCTCTGGAAACACCATATATTTT
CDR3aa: CASSDFSVSGNTIYF

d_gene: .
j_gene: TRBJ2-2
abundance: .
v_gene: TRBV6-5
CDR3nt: TGTGCCAGCAGTTACTCGCCAGGGGCGCGCACCGGGGAGCTGTTTTTT
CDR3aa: CASSYSPGARTGELFF

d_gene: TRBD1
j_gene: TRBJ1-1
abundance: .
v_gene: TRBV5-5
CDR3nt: TGTGCCAGCAGCCGCACAGGGGGGAACACTGAAGCTTTCTTT
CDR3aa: CASSRTGGNTEAFF

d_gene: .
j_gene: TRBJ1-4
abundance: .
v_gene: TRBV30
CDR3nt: TGTGCCTGGAGTAGGACAGCAACTAATGAAAAACTGTTTTTT
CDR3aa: CAWSRTATNEKLFF

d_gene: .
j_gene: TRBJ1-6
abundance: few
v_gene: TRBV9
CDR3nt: TGTGCCAGCAGCCTGGACAGAACGAATTCACCCCTCCACTTT
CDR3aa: CASSLDRTNSPLHF

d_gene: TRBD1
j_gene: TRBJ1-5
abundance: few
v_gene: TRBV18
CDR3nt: TGTGCCAGCTCACCCCAGGGGGCTAGCAATCAGCCCCAGCATTTT
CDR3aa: CASSPQGASNQPQHF

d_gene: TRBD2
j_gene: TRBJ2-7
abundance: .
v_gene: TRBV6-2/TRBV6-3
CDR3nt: TGTGCCAGCAGTTACCGAAGACTAGCGCCGACCTACGAGCAGTACTTC
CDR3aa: CASSYRRLAPTYEQYF

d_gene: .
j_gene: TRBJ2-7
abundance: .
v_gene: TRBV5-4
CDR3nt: TGTGCCAGCAGCTTTTCGCGAGGGGGCGAGCAGTACTTC
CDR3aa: CASSFSRGGEQYF

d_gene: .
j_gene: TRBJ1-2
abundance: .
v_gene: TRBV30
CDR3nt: TGTGCCTGGTCTTTGTACAGCTATGGCTACACCTTC
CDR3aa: CAWSLYSYGYTF

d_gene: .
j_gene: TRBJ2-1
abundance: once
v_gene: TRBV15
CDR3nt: TGTGCCACCAGCAGAGATTCCGCGGGGTCCGATGAGCAGTTCTTC
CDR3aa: CATSRDSAGSDEQFF

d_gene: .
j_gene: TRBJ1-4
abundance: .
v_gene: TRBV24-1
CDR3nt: TGTGCCACCAGTGATTCCGCCTTTTCGACAGGTGATAGTGAAAAACTGTTTTTT
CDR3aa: CATSDSAFSTGDSEKLFF

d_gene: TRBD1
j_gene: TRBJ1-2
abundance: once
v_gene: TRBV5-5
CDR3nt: TGTGCCAGCAGCTTTAGAGCACTCGGGAGGGGGCAAGGCTACACCTTC
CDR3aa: CASSFRALGRGQGYTF

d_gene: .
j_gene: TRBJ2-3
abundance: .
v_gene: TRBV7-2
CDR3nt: TGTGCCAGCAGCTTACAGAGACAGGATACGCAGTATTTT
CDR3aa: CASSLQRQDTQYF

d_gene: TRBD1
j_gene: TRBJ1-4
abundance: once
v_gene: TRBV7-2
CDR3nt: TGTGCCAGCAGCCGTGTTCCGACAGGGGGCCGGGAAAAACTGTTTTTT
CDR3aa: CASSRVPTGGREKLFF

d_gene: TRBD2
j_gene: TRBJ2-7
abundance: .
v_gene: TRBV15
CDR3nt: TGTGCCACCAGCAGAGAAAGGACTAGCGGGGGAGCCTACGAGCAGTACTTC
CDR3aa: CATSRERTSGGAYEQYF

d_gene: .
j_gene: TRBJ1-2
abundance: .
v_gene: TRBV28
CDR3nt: TGTGCCAGCAACGCCGACGGGGGCTACACCTTC
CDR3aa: CASNADGGYTF

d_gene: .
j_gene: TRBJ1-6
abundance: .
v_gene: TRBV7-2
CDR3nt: TGTGCCAGCAGCTTCGCGCTCTCACCCCTCCACTTT
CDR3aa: CASSFALSPLHF

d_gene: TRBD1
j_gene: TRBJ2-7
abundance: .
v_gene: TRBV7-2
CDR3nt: TGTGCCAGCAGCACCCAGGAGGGACAGGGGTATTTGGTGAGGTACGAGCAGTACTTC
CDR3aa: CASSTQEGQGYLVRYEQYF

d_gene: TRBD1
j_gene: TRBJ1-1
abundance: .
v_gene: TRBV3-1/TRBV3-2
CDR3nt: TGTGCCAGCAGCCTAGGGACAGGGGTGAGGTTGGCTGAAGCTTTCTTT
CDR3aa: CASSLGTGVRLAEAFF

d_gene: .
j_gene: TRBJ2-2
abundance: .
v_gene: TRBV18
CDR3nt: TGTGCCAGCTCACCACAGAGGGCGAACACCGGGGAGCTGTTTTTT
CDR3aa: CASSPQRANTGELFF

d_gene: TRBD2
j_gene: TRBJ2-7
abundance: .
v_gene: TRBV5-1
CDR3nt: TGCGCCAGCAGCGCGGCCGGGACTAGCGGGGTCTACGAGCAGTACTTC
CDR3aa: CASSAAGTSGVYEQYF

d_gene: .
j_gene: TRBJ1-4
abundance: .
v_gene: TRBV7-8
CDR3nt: TGTGCCAGCAGCTTAGCGGACCTGGGAGGTGAAAAACTGTTTTTT
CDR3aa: CASSLADLGGEKLFF

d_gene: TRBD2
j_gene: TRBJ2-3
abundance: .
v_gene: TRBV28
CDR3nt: TGTGCCAGCAGTTTATCGGGGGGGCCTAGCACAGATACGCAGTATTTT
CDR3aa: CASSLSGGPSTDTQYF

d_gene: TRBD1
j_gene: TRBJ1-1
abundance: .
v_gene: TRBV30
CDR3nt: TGTGCCTGGAGGGACAGGGTGGGGAACACTGAAGCTTTCTTT
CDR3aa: CAWRDRVGNTEAFF

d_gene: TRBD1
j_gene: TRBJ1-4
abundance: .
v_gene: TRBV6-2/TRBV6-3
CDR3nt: TGTGCCAGCAGTCACCACAGGGGGCATAATGAAAAACTGTTTTTT
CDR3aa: CASSHHRGHNEKLFF

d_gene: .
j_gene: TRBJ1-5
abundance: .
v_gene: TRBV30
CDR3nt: TGTGCCTGGAGTCCTTACTTGGGTACAGGGCGTAGCAATCAGCCCCAGCATTTT
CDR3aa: CAWSPYLGTGRSNQPQHF

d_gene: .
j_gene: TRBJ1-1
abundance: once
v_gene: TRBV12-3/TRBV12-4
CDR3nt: TGTGCCAGCAGTTTACCGGGACATGCTTTCTTT
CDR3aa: CASSLPGHAFF

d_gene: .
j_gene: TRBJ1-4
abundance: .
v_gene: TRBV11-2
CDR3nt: TGTGCCAGCAGCTTAGCTGGGGGCAGTGAAAAACTGTTTTTT
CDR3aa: CASSLAGGSEKLFF

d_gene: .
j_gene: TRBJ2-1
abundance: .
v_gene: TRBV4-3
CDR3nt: TGCGCCAGCAGCCAAGATCTCGGCGTCAGGGAGCAGTTCTTC
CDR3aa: CASSQDLGVREQFF

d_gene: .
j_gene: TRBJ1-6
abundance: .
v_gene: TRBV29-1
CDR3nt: TGCAGCGTTGTAGGGGGTGGCAGCTCGAGCTCCTATAATTCACCCCTCCACTTT
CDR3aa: CSVVGGGSSSSYNSPLHF

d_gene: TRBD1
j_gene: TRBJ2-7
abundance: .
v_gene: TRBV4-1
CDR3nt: TGCGCCAGCAGCCAAGACAGGGGGTCGACCTACGAGCAGTACTTC
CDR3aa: CASSQDRGSTYEQYF

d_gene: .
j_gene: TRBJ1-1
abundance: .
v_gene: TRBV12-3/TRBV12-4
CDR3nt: TGTGCCAGCCGGACCGACAGGAACACTGAAGCTTTCTTT
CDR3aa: CASRTDRNTEAFF

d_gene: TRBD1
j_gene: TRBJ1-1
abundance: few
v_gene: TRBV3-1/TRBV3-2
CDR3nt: TGTGCCAGCAGCCGCGCAGGGGGCACTGAAGCTTTCTTT
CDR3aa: CASSRAGGTEAFF

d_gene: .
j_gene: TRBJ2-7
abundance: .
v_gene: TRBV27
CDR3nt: TGTGCCAGCAGTTACAAGACAGGAGCCTACGAGCAGTACTTC
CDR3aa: CASSYKTGAYEQYF

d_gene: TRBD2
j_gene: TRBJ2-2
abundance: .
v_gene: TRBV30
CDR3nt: TGTGCCTGGACTAGCGGGGGGGTCGCCACCGGGGAGCTGTTTTTT
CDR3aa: CAWTSGGVATGELFF